One sample yielded the 4 T cell receptor beta chains listed below, sequenced in a study of regulatory T cells in long-lasting Graves disease. Stated time point: persistent/refractory GD, antithyroid drugs over 5 years with positive TRAb. The TCR library was prepared using RNA isolated from PBMCs. CDR3-region Arm-PCR and iRepertoire HTBI primers produced the TCR beta libraries. Each CDR3 protein is one row after TCRdb ran MiXCR on the multiplex PCR reads. The sample contains about 470,000 distinct CDR3 sequences, roughly 21% of which appear only once. Sequencing was performed on peripheral blood mononuclear cells (PBMCs), taken when the disease was refractory, from a patient treated with antithyroid drugs. The source is a female donor with Graves disease.

The V gene is TRBV29-1, the J gene TRBJ2-7, with D perhaps TRBD1 or TRBD2 (5 bases each). Germline CDR1 reads SQVTM; CDR2 reads ANQGSEA. CDR3 size: 10 residues. The V gene lost 4 bases and the J gene lost 6 bases, with 7 bases spanning the gap. CDR3 residues: CSVGGAEQYF. The CDR3 DNA reads as TGCAGCGTTGGAGGGGCCGAGCAGTACTTC.

The table lists this clonotype with many counts. V usage is TRBV2 and J usage is TRBJ2-6; 7 bases are shared with TRBD1. Looked up from germline, CDR1 is SNHLY and CDR2 is FYNNEI. With V trimmed by 5 bases and J by 3 bases, 4 bases remained unmatched. The CDR3 contains 15 residues. CDR3 in DNA: TGTGCCAGCAGTTACAGGGGTGGTGGGGCCAACGTCCTGACTTTC. Translation gives CASSYRGGGANVLTF.

In its sample, this clonotype was seen a few times. The CDR3 sequence is CASSRTDLDNEQFF. DNA for the CDR3: TGTGCCAGCAGTAGGACCGACCTTGACAATGAGCAGTTCTTC. This rearrangement joins TRBV6-1 to TRBJ2-1; D not certain. Trimming cost V 5 bases and J 5 bases, with 13 bases left between them. The CDR3 extends over 14 amino acids. Looked up from germline, CDR1 is MNHNS and CDR2 is SASEGT.

The chain carries TRBV27 and TRBJ2-4; D perhaps matches TRBD1 (5 bases). Germline V gene sequence: CDR1 MNHEY, CDR2 SMNVEV (reference sequence). Trimming removed 6 bases from V and 6 bases from J, with 15 bases in between. The CDR3 has 14 residues. The CDR3 DNA reads TGTGCCAGCAGCTTAGGGGTCTCGGGAAACATTCAGTACTTC. Protein sequence: CASSLGVSGNIQYF.